These 25 T cell receptor beta chains originate from one sample sequenced in a study of a mutant IDH1 vaccine in newly diagnosed glioma. TCRdb's copy holds only in-frame clones and misses some; the assay was immunoSEQ multiplex PCR. Of roughly 43,000 clones in the sample, about 80% are singletons; the top ten hold roughly a sixth. Time point described: week 47, end of study. A single vaccine dose contained 300 ug of mutant IDH1 20-mer peptide, and topical imiquimod was used with it. These receptors' antigens are unknown. This specimen was PBMCs, taken from a glioma patient whose treatment included an IDH1 peptide vaccine. The receptors were sampled from a man aged 18 to 30 with glioma. Some clones in this sample may be carry-over from other donors' samples.

In regard to this clone: A read error may account for a junction end that differs from germline. This chain connects TRBV7-7 to TRBJ1-2, with D tentatively TRBD1 (6 bases). The germline V gene has CDR1 SSHAT and CDR2 FNYEAQ (reference sequence). The CDR3 has 16 amino acids. The CDR3 loop is CASSPMGGQISKGYTF. For the CDR3, the DNA is TGTGCTAGCAGCCCCATGGGGGGGCAGATATCGAAAGGCTACACCTTC.

This clone came up once. This chain connects TRBV5-1 to TRBJ1-1; D not certain. Germline CDR1 reads SGHRS; CDR2 reads YFSETQ. V was clipped by 0 bases and J by 1 base, with 7 bases between them. The CDR3 has 14 amino acids. CDR3: CASSLGPANTEAFF. The CDR3 DNA reads TGCGCCAGCAGCTTGGGTCCAGCGAACACTGAAGCTTTCTTT. The whole variable domain, remainder taken from reference TRBV5-1 and TRBJ1-1, is KAGVTQTPRYLIKTRGQQVTLSCSPISGHRSVSWYQQTPGQGLQFLFEYFSETQRNKGNFPGRFSGRQFSNSRSEMNVSTLELGDSALYLCASSLGPANTEAFFGQGTRLTVV.

The CDR3 bases are TGTGCCAGCAGCCAACAGGGACTTGAAGCTTTCTTT. It is translated as CASSQQGLEAFF. The V and J genes are TRBV14 and TRBJ1-1; D may be TRBD1 (5 bases). This CDR3 spans 12 amino acids. From germline, CDR1 is SGHDN and CDR2 FVKESK. Deletions cut 2 bases from V and 7 bases from J, with 8 bases between.

The chain combines TRBV6-5 with TRBJ1-1; possible D gene TRBD1, 5 bases. The germline V gene has CDR1 MNHEY and CDR2 SVGAGI. V was pared by 2 bases and J by 5 bases, with 12 bases between. This CDR3 is built from 14 residues. The CDR3 DNA reads as TGTGCCAGCAGTTACCGCCCGGGGACTACTGAAGCTTTCTTT. This gives the protein CASSYRPGTTEAFF.

The chain joins TRBV21-1 to TRBJ2-5; the DNA was not compared with TRBD2, the D call given in the table. TRBV21-1 is a pseudogene. CDR3 length equals 14 residues. In DNA, the CDR3 is TGTGCCAGCAGGGGGGGTCACTCAAAAGAGACCCAGTACTTC. This translates into CASRGGHSKETQYF.

The chain combines TRBV13 with TRBJ2-7; D might be TRBD1 (6 bases). Deletions cut 8 bases from V and 3 bases from J, with 17 bases between. The germline CDR1 and CDR2 sequences are PRHDT and FYEKMQ (reference sequence). The CDR3 is made up of 14 amino acids. The chain's CDR3 is CASAVLGAFYEQYF. In DNA form, the CDR3 reads TGTGCCAGCGCCGTCCTGGGGGCCTTCTACGAGCAGTACTTC.

The rearrangement uses TRBV9 and TRBJ1-1, with 7 bases lining up with TRBD1. With 4 bases clipped from V and 2 bases from J, the junction kept 5 bases outside the gene matches. This CDR3 contains 14 residues. Germline V gene sequence: CDR1 SGDLS, CDR2 YYNGEE. CDR3 in DNA: TGTGCCAGCAGCCCGGGACAGAGAAACACTGAAGCTTTCTTT. It specifies CASSPGQRNTEAFF.

The rearrangement joins TRBV2 to TRBJ1-5; 7 bases are shared with TRBD1. CDR1 and CDR2 from the germline V gene are SNHLY and FYNNEI. The CDR3 runs to 15 residues. J gave up 2 bases and V 6 bases, and 7 bases lay outside the gene matches. CDR3 in DNA: TGTGCCAGCAGCGTACAGGGGATCGGCAATCAGCCCCAGCATTTT. Protein sequence: CASSVQGIGNQPQHF.

The chain recombines TRBV9 with TRBJ2-3; 7 bases fit TRBD2. Trimming took 0 bases from V and 6 from J; bases not matched to a gene: 7. The CDR3 runs to 15 residues. CDR1 and CDR2 from the germline V gene are SGDLS and YYNGEE. CDR3 residues: CASSVAPGGMDTQYF. CDR3 DNA: TGTGCCAGCAGCGTAGCGCCGGGAGGTATGGATACGCAGTATTTT.

This clone appeared a single time. The rearrangement links TRBV7-2 to TRBJ1-6, with D tentatively TRBD1 (5 bases). Trimming removed 5 bases at V and 7 bases at J, with 12 bases between. The germline V gene has CDR1 SGHTA and CDR2 FQGNSA. CDR3 length: 14 amino acids. Here the CDR3 reads CASSPLGGNSPLHF. CDR3 bases: TGTGCCAGCAGCCCTTTGGGGGGAAATTCACCCCTCCACTTT.

The chain's CDR3 is CASSLPLSSGTEAFF. The CDR3 DNA reads as TGCGCCAGCAGCTTACCCCTTTCATCGGGCACTGAAGCTTTCTTT. The chain uses TRBV5-1 and TRBJ1-1; D not resolved. CDR3 length: 15 amino acids. Trimming took off 2 bases at V and 4 bases at J, with 15 bases between the two ends. Germline loops: CDR1 SGHRS, CDR2 YFSETQ.

The rearrangement links TRBV20-1 to TRBJ1-2, with 7 bases lining up with TRBD1. CDR1 is DFQATT and CDR2 is SNEGSKA in the germline V gene (reference sequence). Trimming took 5 bases from V and 5 from J; bases not matched to a gene: 2. This CDR3 region has 11 residues. CDR3 sequence: CSAPRGYGYTF. In DNA form, the CDR3 reads TGCAGTGCTCCCAGGGGGTATGGCTACACCTTC.

The CDR3 here is CASSIVTGGPQHF. DNA of the CDR3: TGTGCCAGCAGCATAGTGACCGGAGGGCCCCAGCATTTT. The V and J genes are TRBV5-5 and TRBJ1-5; D gene uncertain. The CDR3 contains 13 residues. Trimming took 4 bases from V and 9 from J, leaving 14 bases between them. The germline gives CDR1 SGHKS, CDR2 YYEKEE (reference sequence).

The rearrangement links TRBV6-5 to TRBJ1-1; D is possibly TRBD1 (6 bases). This CDR3 is built from 15 residues. Trimming removed 2 bases from V and 0 bases from J, with 10 bases in between. From germline, CDR1 is MNHEY and CDR2 SVGAGI. The CDR3 bases are TGTGCCAGCAGTTACGGAGGGACACTGAACACTGAAGCTTTCTTT. Translation: CASSYGGTLNTEAFF.

This sequence joins TRBV18 and TRBJ1-3; TRBD1 matches at 9 bases. CDR1 and CDR2 (germline): KGHSH, LQKENI. V lost 3 bases, J lost 3 bases, and 21 bases stayed unmatched. CDR3 length: 21 residues. The CDR3 DNA reads TGTGCCAGCTCACCTTCCTTCCCCGGGACAGGGTCGCCCCGTCTTGGAAACACCATATATTTT. It encodes CASSPSFPGTGSPRLGNTIYF. Looking up the rest from reference TRBV18 and TRBJ1-3 gives the full variable domain: NAGVMQNPRHLVRRRGQEARLRCSPMKGHSHVYWYRQLPEEGLKFMVYLQKENIIDESGMPKERFSAEFPKEGPSILRIQQVVRGDSAAYFCASSPSFPGTGSPRLGNTIYFGEGSWLTVV.

This chain links TRBV18 with TRBJ1-1; 10 nucleotides line up with TRBD1. Trimming at V came to 3 bases and at J to 5 bases, leaving 3 bases not matched to a gene. The CDR3 runs 14 residues. Germline-derived CDR1 and CDR2 are KGHSH and LQKENI. Here the CDR3 DNA reads TGTGCCAGCTCACCGACAGGGGGCGGAACTGAAGCTTTCTTT. It yields the protein CASSPTGGGTEAFF. The full variable domain, with the rest looked up from reference TRBV18 and TRBJ1-1, is NAGVMQNPRHLVRRRGQEARLRCSPMKGHSHVYWYRQLPEEGLKFMVYLQKENIIDESGMPKERFSAEFPKEGPSILRIQQVVRGDSAAYFCASSPTGGGTEAFFGQGTRLTVV.

The J gene is TRBJ2-3, the V gene TRBV4-2; D ambiguous. CDR1 is LGHNA, CDR2 YNFKEQ, per germline. This CDR3 is 15 amino acids long. V was clipped by 0 bases and J by 2 bases, with 9 bases between them. In DNA form, the CDR3 reads TGTGCCAGCAGCCAAGAGAACACGGTCACAGATACGCAGTATTTT. It specifies CASSQENTVTDTQYF.

Only one count was recorded for this clone. J is TRBJ2-7 and V is TRBV6-5, with D possibly TRBD1 on 5 matching bases. Trimming cost V 2 bases and J 6 bases, with 11 bases left between them. The CDR3 sequence is 13 residues long. Germline V lookup: CDR1 MNHEY, CDR2 SVGAGI. CDR3 residues: CASSYQRRGEQYF. CDR3 DNA: TGTGCCAGCAGTTACCAGCGTAGGGGCGAGCAGTACTTC.

The V call is TRBV6-5, the J call TRBJ2-1; 8 positions match TRBD2. The CDR3 consists of 15 residues. Germline loops: CDR1 MNHEY, CDR2 SVGAGI. J was trimmed by 2 bases and V by 3 bases; bases with no gene match: 3. The CDR3 DNA reads as TGTGCCAGCAGTTATAGCGGGGATCCCTACAATGAGCAGTTCTTC. Translating it yields CASSYSGDPYNEQFF.

This clone was found once. The CDR3 DNA reads TGTGCCAGCAGTATGGAGAGGGGTCCCTACGAGCAGTACTTC. Translation: CASSMERGPYEQYF. The chain joins TRBV6-1 to TRBJ2-7; D may match TRBD1 or TRBD2 (5 bases each). This CDR3 contains 14 residues. V lost 5 bases, J lost 2 bases, and 13 bases lay in between. Germline-derived CDR1 and CDR2 are MNHNS and SASEGT.

This chain links TRBV6-1 with TRBJ1-2; D call uncertain. Germline V lookup: CDR1 MNHNS, CDR2 SASEGT. The V end lost 7 bases, the J end lost 5 bases, and 17 bases lay between the germline ends. This CDR3 has 14 amino acids. The DNA of the CDR3 is TGTGCCAGCAAGGGAAGGGCCGCGTCTTATGGCTACACCTTC. Amino acid sequence: CASKGRAASYGYTF.

CDR3 coding DNA: TGTGCCAGCAGTCCAGGGGGCGAGGTTGAAGCTTTCTTT. This sequence encodes CASSPGGEVEAFF. This rearrangement joins TRBV2 to TRBJ1-1; 8 bases are shared with TRBD1. The CDR3 has 13 amino acids. The germline V gene encodes CDR1 SNHLY and CDR2 FYNNEI. The V and J ends lost 5 bases and 7 bases, in that order; junction bases with no gene match: 6.

The CDR3 DNA sequence: TGTGCCAGCAGCTACCCACTAAACAGGGATACAGGAAACACCATATATTTT. Translating it yields CASSYPLNRDTGNTIYF. The gene calls are TRBV7-9 and TRBJ1-3, with D possibly TRBD1 on 6 matching bases. The CDR3 covers 17 residues. Between the trimmed V and J ends, which lost 4 bases and 4 bases, there was a span of 20 bases. Germline CDR1 and CDR2: SEHNR and FQNEAQ (reference sequence). Variable domain in full (rest from reference TRBV7-9 and TRBJ1-3): DTGVSQNPRHKITKRGQNVTFRCDPISEHNRLYWYRQTLGQGPEFLTYFQNEAQLEKSRLLSDRFSAERPKGSFSTLEIQRTEQGDSAMYLCASSYPLNRDTGNTIYFGEGSWLTVV.

The J gene is TRBJ1-1, the V gene TRBV27; maybe TRBD1 (6 bases). This CDR3 has 16 amino acids. Trimming pared 8 bases from V and 4 bases from J, leaving 23 bases between. Germline assignment: CDR1 MNHEY and CDR2 SMNVEV (reference sequence). Here the CDR3 reads CASSPGTRRTSTEAFF. The CDR3 DNA reads TGTGCCAGCTCTCCCGGGACAAGGAGAACTAGCACTGAAGCTTTCTTT.

The CDR3 DNA sequence: TGTGCCAGCAGGGCCGGGACAGGGTTTTTTGATGAAAAACTGTTTTTT. Amino acid sequence: CASRAGTGFFDEKLFF. The chain links TRBV2 to TRBJ1-4; 9 bases align to TRBD1. CDR3 length equals 16 residues. The germline gives CDR1 SNHLY, CDR2 FYNNEI. Losses at the gene ends were 6 bases for V and 6 bases for J; bases not matched to a gene: 11. Based on the CDR3 plus reference TRBV2 and TRBJ1-4, the full variable domain is EPEVTQTPSHQVTQMGQEVILRCVPISNHLYFYWYRQILGQKVEFLVSFYNNEISEKSEIFDDQFSVERPDGSNFTLKIRSTKLEDSAMYFCASRAGTGFFDEKLFFGSGTQLSVL.